The 23 T cell receptor beta chains in this list originate from one sample, sequenced in a study of Graves' ophthalmopathy and Graves' hyperthyroidism. The study amplified TCR beta CDR3 regions using RNA transcripts. After a first-round RT-PCR with HTBI primers, a second-round multiplex PCR was run. Each CDR3 protein is one row after TCRdb ran MiXCR on the multiplex PCR reads. The sample comprises more than 1,000,000 distinct CDR3 sequences, approximately 35% of which are singletons, and approximately 10% rests with the top ten. Sequenced material: peripheral blood or thyroid tissue (not recorded which). All receptors derive from an adult man with Graves' hyperthyroidism.

The chain combines TRBV15 with TRBJ2-7; a weak D match, TRBD1 (5 bases). V was shortened by 8 bases and J by 1 base, with 15 bases between the two germline ends. The germline CDR1 and CDR2 sequences are LNHNV and YYDKDF (reference sequence). The CDR3 consists of 14 residues. CDR3 residues: CATGRQGSSYEQYF. As DNA, the CDR3 is TGTGCCACCGGGCGGCAGGGATCTTCCTACGAGCAGTACTTC.

The chain uses TRBV7-3 and TRBJ1-6, with TRBD1 matching over 10 bases. V was pared by 3 bases and J by 9 bases, with 8 bases of the junction left unmatched. This CDR3 is 16 amino acids long. Looked up from germline, CDR1 is SGHTA and CDR2 is FQGTGA. CDR3 DNA: TGTGCCAGCAGCTTGCCCGGGACAGGGGCTAGTTCACCCCTCCACTTT. This translates into CASSLPGTGASSPLHF. Complete variable domain (other parts from reference TRBV7-3 and TRBJ1-6): GAGVSQTPSNKVTEKGKYVELRCDPISGHTALYWYRQSLGQGPEFLIYFQGTGAADDSGLPNDRFFAVRPEGSVSTLKIQRTERGDSAVYLCASSLPGTGASSPLHFGNGTRLTVT.

V gene TRBV5-1 combines with J gene TRBJ1-5; 7 bases match TRBD1. Germline V lookup: CDR1 SGHRS, CDR2 YFSETQ. Trimming took 4 bases from V and 2 from J; bases not matched to a gene: 12. CDR3 length: 17 residues. CDR3 sequence (DNA): TGCGCCAGCAGCGAGAATACAGGGACAGCTGGCAATCAGCCCCAGCATTTT. Amino acid sequence: CASSENTGTAGNQPQHF.

V usage is TRBV7-3 and J usage is TRBJ1-1; possible D gene TRBD1, 5 bases. Trimming left V 9 bases short and J 0 bases short, with 17 bases between. CDR1 SGHTA and CDR2 FQGTGA come from the germline V gene. The CDR3 extends over 15 amino acids. In DNA form, the CDR3 reads TGTGCCAGGGGCCAACAGGTGCCATTGAACACTGAAGCTTTCTTT. Amino acids: CARGQQVPLNTEAFF.

The genes are TRBV7-9 and TRBJ1-5; TRBD1 aligns across 10 bases. Germline V gives CDR1 SEHNR, CDR2 FQNEAQ (reference sequence). This CDR3 contains 14 residues. V lost 5 bases to trimming and J lost 5 bases; unmatched junction nucleotides: 3. The CDR3 DNA sequence: TGTGCCAGCAGCCAGGACAGGGGGTATCAGCCCCAGCATTTT. Amino acid sequence: CASSQDRGYQPQHF.

At least ten counts were recorded for this clonotype. The chain is built from TRBV14 and TRBJ1-1, with D uncertain. The CDR3 loop spans 15 amino acids. CDR1 is SGHDN, CDR2 FVKESK, per germline. V was trimmed by 4 bases and J by 1 base, leaving 13 bases between them. The CDR3 coding sequence is TGTGCCAGCAGCCCATACAAAGACCCGAACACTGAAGCTTTCTTT. This encodes CASSPYKDPNTEAFF.

To note about this clonotype: Germline is not matched at one junction end, which may reflect a read error. The CDR3 sequence is CAISELRLAEPEHF. The CDR3 DNA sequence: TGTGCCATCAGTGAGCTAAGGCTAGCGGAGCCCGAGCATTTT. This chain connects TRBV10-3 to TRBJ1-5, with unresolved D. There are 14 residues in the CDR3. Germline V CDR1 and CDR2: ENHRY, SYGVKD.

This clonotype came up many times. V and J are TRBV29-1 and TRBJ1-1; D gene uncertain. This CDR3 has 13 residues. V lost 7 bases and J 0 bases, leaving 12 bases between the germline ends. Germline CDR1 and CDR2: SQVTM and ANQGSEA. CDR3: CSAAETLNTEAFF. The DNA for the CDR3 is TGCAGCGCTGCCGAGACACTGAACACTGAAGCTTTCTTT.

As regards this clonotype: No conserved phenylalanine or tryptophan ends this CDR3, so it is likely a read error. V usage is TRBV2 and J usage is TRBJ1-5; the D is unclear. Germline loops: CDR1 SNHLY, CDR2 FYNNEI. With 3 bases removed from V and 8 bases from J, the gap between germline ends came to 14 bases. The CDR3 has 14 residues. This CDR3 is CASSEGGGFEPQHS. In DNA, the CDR3 is TGTGCCAGCAGTGAGGGCGGCGGGTTTGAGCCCCAGCATTCT.

The gene calls are TRBV5-5 and TRBJ2-7, with TRBD2 as a possible D gene (5 bases). Trimming cost V 2 bases and J 7 bases, with 19 bases left between them. The CDR3 is 15 residues long. Per germline, CDR1 SGHKS and CDR2 YYEKEE (reference sequence). CDR3 coding DNA: TGTGCCAGCAGCTTTGGCTACTTTAATCGGAGGGAGCAGTACTTC. Translated: CASSFGYFNRREQYF.

The V gene is TRBV7-8, the J gene TRBJ1-2, with D uncertain. Germline V CDR1 and CDR2: SGHVS, FQNEAQ. Trimming took 8 bases from V and 5 from J, leaving 24 bases between them. The CDR3 covers 16 residues. The CDR3, as DNA: TGTGCCAGCTCCCCTCGAGTAACAAGTACGCTTTATGGCTACACCTTC. This sequence encodes CASSPRVTSTLYGYTF.

The J gene is TRBJ1-5, the V gene TRBV20-1, with D tentatively TRBD1 (6 bases). From germline, CDR1 is DFQATT and CDR2 SNEGSKA (reference sequence). The length of the CDR3 is 15 residues. Between the trimmed V and J ends, which lost 0 bases and 9 bases, there was a span of 18 bases. CDR3 in DNA: TGCAGTGCTAGAGATTTCGGGACACCTAACGGGCCCCAGCATTTT. Protein product: CSARDFGTPNGPQHF.

At least ten counts were recorded for this clonotype. Here the CDR3 reads CATSRDAGAYNQPQHF. The CDR3 bases are TGTGCCACCAGCAGAGATGCAGGGGCCTACAATCAGCCCCAGCATTTT. This rearrangement joins TRBV15 to TRBJ1-5, with a weak D call TRBD1 (6 bases). CDR3 size: 16 residues. The germline V gene has CDR1 LNHNV and CDR2 YYDKDF (reference sequence). V lost 0 bases to trimming and J lost 3 bases, with 12 bases between them.

The table lists this clonotype with a few counts. This chain uses TRBV12-3 or TRBV12-4 with TRBJ1-3; 7 bases align to TRBD1. The V and J ends lost 5 bases and 1 base, in that order; junction bases with no gene match: 2. The CDR3 length is 14 residues. CDR3 coding DNA: TGTGCCAGCAGTATGACAGGGTCTGGAAACACCATATATTTT. This sequence encodes CASSMTGSGNTIYF.

About this clonotype: The CDR3 does not close with the conserved phenylalanine or tryptophan, likely indicating a read error. The limits of the CDR3 on the DNA are not certain, so only TCRdb's listed CDR3 is given. V usage is TRBV9 and J usage is TRBJ1-1. Germline-derived CDR1 and CDR2 are SGDLS and YYNGEE. From its first to its last residue, the CDR3 has 12 amino acids. The CDR3 sequence: CASSQKKRTFLM.

This chain uses TRBV19 with TRBJ1-1; TRBD1 aligns across 7 bases. The germline V gene has CDR1 LNHDA and CDR2 SQIVND (reference sequence). CDR3 length equals 16 residues. With V trimmed by 5 bases and J by 0 bases, 9 bases remained unmatched. CDR3 amino acids: CASSSRRGQLNTEAFF. The CDR3 DNA reads TGTGCCAGTAGTTCACGAAGGGGACAGCTGAACACTGAAGCTTTCTTT.

The DNA for the CDR3 is TGCAGCGTTGAAGGGGAAGGGAGACAGGGACAGCAAGAGACCCAGTACTTC. As protein: CSVEGEGRQGQQETQYF. The chain carries TRBV29-1 and TRBJ2-5; TRBD1 matches 7 bases. Per the germline V gene, CDR1 is SQVTM and CDR2 is ANQGSEA. The CDR3 runs 17 residues. The V gene end was trimmed by 1 base and the J gene end by 2 bases; junction bases not matched to a gene: 13.

In its sample, this clonotype was seen many times. DNA for the CDR3: TGCGCCAGCAGCCCAGGGACAGGGAAGGACCAGCCCCAGCATTTT. Protein product: CASSPGTGKDQPQHF. This chain uses TRBV5-1 with TRBJ1-5; 9 bases match TRBD1. V shed 4 bases, J shed 7 bases, and the junction held 9 bases outside the gene matches. Germline V lookup: CDR1 SGHRS, CDR2 YFSETQ. CDR3 length: 15 amino acids. The full variable domain, in which reference TRBV5-1 and TRBJ1-5 provide the parts outside the CDR3, is KAGVTQTPRYLIKTRGQQVTLSCSPISGHRSVSWYQQTPGQGLQFLFEYFSETQRNKGNFPGRFSGRQFSNSRSEMNVSTLELGDSALYLCASSPGTGKDQPQHFGDGTRLSIL.

The CDR3 reads CASSLGGYSSYNSPLHF. CDR3 DNA sequence: TGTGCCAGCAGCTTAGGTGGATACTCAAGCTATAATTCACCCCTCCACTTT. V gene TRBV7-2 combines with J gene TRBJ1-6; D unclear. Germline values: CDR1 SGHTA, CDR2 FQGNSA. The CDR3 covers 17 residues. Deletions cut 1 base from V and 3 bases from J, with 13 bases between.

This clonotype was seen ten or more times. The chain is built from TRBV25-1 and TRBJ1-3; D is perhaps TRBD1 (6 bases). Germline CDR1 and CDR2: MGHDK and SYGVNS. V shed 3 bases and J shed 2 bases, with 20 bases lying between them. This CDR3 has 18 amino acids. CDR3 amino acids: CASSDPNVRGGAGNTIYF. The CDR3 DNA follows: TGTGCCAGCAGTGACCCCAACGTCAGGGGAGGGGCTGGAAACACCATATATTTT.

On this clonotype: Compared with germline, one end of the junction differs, possibly owing to a read error. The rearrangement uses TRBV2 and TRBJ2-2; no clear D. This CDR3 region has 16 residues. Germline V CDR1 and CDR2: SNHLY, FYNNEI. The DNA of the CDR3 is TGCGCCAGCAGACCCTCGACATCCCCGACCACCGGGGAGCTGTTTTTT. Translated: CASRPSTSPTTGELFF.

This clonotype was counted at least ten times. The chain recombines TRBV7-2 with TRBJ2-7; 10 positions match TRBD1. Germline CDR1 reads SGHTA; CDR2 reads FQGNSA. J lost 1 base, V lost 5 bases, and 5 bases had no gene match. This CDR3 is built from 15 residues. CDR3: CASSLDRGASYEQYF. In nucleotides, the CDR3 is TGTGCCAGCAGCCTGGACAGGGGGGCATCCTACGAGCAGTACTTC.

This chain joins TRBV5-1 and TRBJ2-7; a possible D gene is TRBD2 (5 bases). The CDR3 runs 14 residues. Germline V gene sequence: CDR1 SGHRS, CDR2 YFSETQ. Trimming took off 2 bases at V and 5 bases at J, with 14 bases between the two ends. CDR3 DNA sequence: TGCGCCAGCAGCTTAGAGACCGGGATCAACGAGCAGTACTTC. Protein product: CASSLETGINEQYF.